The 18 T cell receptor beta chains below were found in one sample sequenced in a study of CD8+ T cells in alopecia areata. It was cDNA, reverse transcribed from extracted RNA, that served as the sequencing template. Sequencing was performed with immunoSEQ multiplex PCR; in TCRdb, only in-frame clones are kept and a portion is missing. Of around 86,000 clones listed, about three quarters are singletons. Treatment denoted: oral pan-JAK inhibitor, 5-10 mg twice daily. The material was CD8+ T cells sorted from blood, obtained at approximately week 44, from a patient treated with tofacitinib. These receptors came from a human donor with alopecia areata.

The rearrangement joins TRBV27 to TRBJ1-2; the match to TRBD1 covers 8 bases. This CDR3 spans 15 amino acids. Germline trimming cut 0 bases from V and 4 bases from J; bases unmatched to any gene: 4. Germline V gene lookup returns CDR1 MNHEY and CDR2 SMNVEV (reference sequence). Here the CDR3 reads CASSLSQGAVYGYTF. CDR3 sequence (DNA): TGTGCCAGCAGTTTATCGCAGGGGGCGGTCTATGGCTACACCTTC.

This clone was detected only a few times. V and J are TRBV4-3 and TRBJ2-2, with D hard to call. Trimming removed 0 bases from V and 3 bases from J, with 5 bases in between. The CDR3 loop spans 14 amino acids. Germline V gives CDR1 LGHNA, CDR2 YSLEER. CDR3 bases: TGCGCCAGCAGCCAAGAACCGTACACCGGGGAGCTGTTTTTT. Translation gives CASSQEPYTGELFF.

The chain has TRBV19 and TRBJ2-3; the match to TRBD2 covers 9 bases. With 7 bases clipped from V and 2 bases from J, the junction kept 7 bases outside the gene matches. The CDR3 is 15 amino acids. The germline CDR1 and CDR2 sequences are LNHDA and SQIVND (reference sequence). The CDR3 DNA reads TGTGCCAGTAAGTCGACTAGCGGTTCCACAGATACGCAGTATTTT. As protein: CASKSTSGSTDTQYF.

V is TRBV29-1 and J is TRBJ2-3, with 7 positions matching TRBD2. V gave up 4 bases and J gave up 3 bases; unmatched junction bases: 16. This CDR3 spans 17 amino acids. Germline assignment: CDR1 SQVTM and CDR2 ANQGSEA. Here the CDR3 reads CSVAGNWAGESTDTQYF. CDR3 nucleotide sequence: TGCAGCGTTGCTGGGAACTGGGCGGGGGAAAGTACAGATACGCAGTATTTT.

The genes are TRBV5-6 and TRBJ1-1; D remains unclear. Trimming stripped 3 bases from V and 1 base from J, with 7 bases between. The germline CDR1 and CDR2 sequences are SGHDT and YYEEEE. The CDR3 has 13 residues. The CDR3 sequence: CASSWATNTEAFF. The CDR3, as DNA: TGTGCCAGCAGCTGGGCTACGAACACTGAAGCTTTCTTT.

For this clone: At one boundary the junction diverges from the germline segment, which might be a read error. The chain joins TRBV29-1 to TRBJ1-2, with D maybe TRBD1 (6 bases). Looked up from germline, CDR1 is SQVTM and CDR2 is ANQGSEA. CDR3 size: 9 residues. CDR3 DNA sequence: TGCAGCGTTGAAAGCGGACAGAGCTTC. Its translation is CSVESGQSF.

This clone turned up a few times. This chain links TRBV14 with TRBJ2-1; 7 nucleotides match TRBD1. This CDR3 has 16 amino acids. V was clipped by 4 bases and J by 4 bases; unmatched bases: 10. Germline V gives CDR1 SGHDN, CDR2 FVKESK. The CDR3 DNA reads TGTGCCAGCAGCCCGAGTCAACAGGGGTCGTACAATGAGCAGTTCTTC. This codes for CASSPSQQGSYNEQFF. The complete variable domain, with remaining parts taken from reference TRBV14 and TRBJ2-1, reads EAGVTQFPSHSVIEKGQTVTLRCDPISGHDNLYWYRRVMGKEIKFLLHFVKESKQDESGMPNNRFLAERTGGTYSTLKVQPAELEDSGVYFCASSPSQQGSYNEQFFGPGTRLTVL.

Here the CDR3 DNA reads TGTGCCAGCAGCGTAGATCAAGGAGCGAGGCCCCAGCATTTT. The encoded protein is CASSVDQGARPQHF. This sequence joins TRBV9 and TRBJ1-5, with unresolved D. Germline CDR1 is SGDLS and CDR2 is YYNGEE. The CDR3 loop spans 14 amino acids. V was pared by 0 bases and J by 9 bases, with 13 bases between.

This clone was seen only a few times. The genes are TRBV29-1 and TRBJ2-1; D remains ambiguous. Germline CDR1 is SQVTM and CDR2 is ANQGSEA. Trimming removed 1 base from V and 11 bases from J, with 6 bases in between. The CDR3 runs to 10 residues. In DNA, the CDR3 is TGCAGCGTTGAAGTACAGAAGCAGTTCTTC. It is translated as CSVEVQKQFF.

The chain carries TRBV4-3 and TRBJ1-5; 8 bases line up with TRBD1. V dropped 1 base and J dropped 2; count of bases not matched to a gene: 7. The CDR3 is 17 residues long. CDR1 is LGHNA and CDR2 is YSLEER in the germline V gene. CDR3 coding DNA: TGCGCCAGCAGCCAAGGTTGGGACAGGCTGGGCAATCAGCCCCAGCATTTT. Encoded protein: CASSQGWDRLGNQPQHF.

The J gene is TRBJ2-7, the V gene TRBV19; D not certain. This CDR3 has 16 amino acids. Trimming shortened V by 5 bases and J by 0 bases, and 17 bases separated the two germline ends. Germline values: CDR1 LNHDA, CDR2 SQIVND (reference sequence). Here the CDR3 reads CASSDPLKTGSYEQYF. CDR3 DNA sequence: TGTGCCAGTAGTGACCCACTGAAAACGGGCTCCTACGAGCAGTACTTC.

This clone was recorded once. The CDR3 sequence is CASSLTSGGAYEQFF. The DNA of the CDR3 is TGTGCCAGCAGCTTGACTAGCGGGGGGGCATATGAGCAGTTCTTC. The rearrangement links TRBV13 to TRBJ2-1; 14 bases agree with TRBD2. In germline, CDR1 is PRHDT, CDR2 FYEKMQ (reference sequence). CDR3 length: 15 residues. V was clipped by 3 bases and J by 8 bases; unmatched bases: 3.

CDR3 DNA: TGTGCCAGCAGCTTAGCAGGACTAGCATCTGTCGAGCAGTACTTC. Amino acids: CASSLAGLASVEQYF. The genes are TRBV13 and TRBJ2-7; 8 nucleotides line up with TRBD2. CDR3 length equals 15 residues. The trim removed 1 base at V and 6 bases at J, leaving 8 bases unmatched. Looked up from germline, CDR1 is PRHDT and CDR2 is FYEKMQ (reference sequence).

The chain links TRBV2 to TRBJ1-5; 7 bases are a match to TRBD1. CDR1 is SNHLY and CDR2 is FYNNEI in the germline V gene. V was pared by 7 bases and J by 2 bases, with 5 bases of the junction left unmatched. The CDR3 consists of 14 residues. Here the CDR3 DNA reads TGTGCCAGCAACTACAGGGGTGGCAATCAGCCCCAGCATTTT. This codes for CASNYRGGNQPQHF.

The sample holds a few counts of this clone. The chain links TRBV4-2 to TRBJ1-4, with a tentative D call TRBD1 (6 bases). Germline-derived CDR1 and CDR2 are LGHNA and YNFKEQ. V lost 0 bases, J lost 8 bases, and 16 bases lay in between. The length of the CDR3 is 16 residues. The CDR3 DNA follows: TGTGCCAGCAGCCAAGAATTACAGGGTCTGGGCGAAAAACTGTTTTTT. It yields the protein CASSQELQGLGEKLFF.

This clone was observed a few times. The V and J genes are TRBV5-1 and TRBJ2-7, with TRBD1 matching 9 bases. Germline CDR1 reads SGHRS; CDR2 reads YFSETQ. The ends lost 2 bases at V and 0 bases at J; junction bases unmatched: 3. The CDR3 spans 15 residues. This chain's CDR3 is CASSFWDRDSYEQYF. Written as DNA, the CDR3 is TGCGCCAGCAGCTTTTGGGACAGGGACTCCTACGAGCAGTACTTC. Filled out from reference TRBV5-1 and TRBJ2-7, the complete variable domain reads KAGVTQTPRYLIKTRGQQVTLSCSPISGHRSVSWYQQTPGQGLQFLFEYFSETQRNKGNFPGRFSGRQFSNSRSEMNVSTLELGDSALYLCASSFWDRDSYEQYFGPGTRLTVT.

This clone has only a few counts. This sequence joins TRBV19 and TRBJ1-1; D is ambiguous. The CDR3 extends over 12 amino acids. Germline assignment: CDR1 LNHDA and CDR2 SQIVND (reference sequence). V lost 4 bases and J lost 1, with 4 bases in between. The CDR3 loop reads CASSTANTEAFF. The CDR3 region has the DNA TGTGCCAGTAGTACAGCGAACACTGAAGCTTTCTTT.

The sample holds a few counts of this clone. CDR3 sequence reads: CASSLYTENTGELFF. The CDR3 coding sequence is TGCGCCAGCAGCTTGTATACAGAGAACACCGGGGAGCTGTTTTTT. The genes are TRBV5-1 and TRBJ2-2; D gene uncertain. V dropped 1 base and J dropped 1 base, with 8 bases sitting between them. This CDR3 is 15 amino acids long. Germline V gene data show CDR1 as SGHRS and CDR2 as YFSETQ.